This record concerns one T cell receptor beta chain sequence. Its antigen is unknown. Per-base quality was not reported, and no clone a single base away is much larger than it. This record belongs to a study of cytomegalovirus exposure and HLA in healthy donors (dated by TCRdb to the late 2010s). In terms of the full investigation: According to a later analysis, the 120 or so validation repertoires were produced on the same platform as the roughly 600 repertoires of the first cohort. A separate validation cohort of 100 to 150 different subjects was used in addition to the approximately 610-subject first cohort. To predict cytomegalovirus infection status, the study brought together high-throughput TCR immunosequencing, statistical association of individual TCRs with disease status, and machine learning. The study aimed to test whether signatures of past pathogen exposure could be identified by cataloging public T cell receptors. Points the paper makes about the study in general: In both the original and validation cohorts, the classifier was reported to diagnose cytomegalovirus status with high specificity and sensitivity. Across donors, most TCR sequences were observed very rarely, whereas some public TCRs were present in many individuals. It was suggested by the authors that the approach could potentially be generalized to other disease states and immunological phenotypes. Of the cluster scores, around 95% were above 0 in a later analysis, which found that TCRs clustered in the first cohort also tended to co-occur in the 120 or so validation repertoires. In vitro tests confirmed that a few of the cytomegalovirus-associated TCR beta chains recognize cytomegalovirus antigens. The study gave a list of some 150 TCR beta chains associated with cytomegalovirus. A later analysis had no HLA typing for the validation cohort, so co-occurrence there was scored across all 130 or so repertoires.

The CDR3 measures 15 amino acids from cysteine to phenylalanine. Here the CDR3 DNA is all that survives: 45 bases in frame from base 1. Receptor libraries were prepared by the immunoSEQ multiplex PCR assay. As for the authors' bioinformatics: To diagnose cytomegalovirus status from the catalog of TCR beta chain sequences, a statistical classification framework was built. This immuneACCESS table, as held by TCRdb, lists in-frame sequences with V and J called but not all clones. Of the missing ones, under half trace to an unresolved V gene in checked studies; the others have no known cause. V and J calls plus clone size are reproduced from that table; the DNA served to infer D and trimming. For this sample the table gives around 110,000 clones, of which roughly nine tenths were detected only once. The ten most abundant clones make up about 2% of the sample. Donors formed part of the validation cohort, which comprised about 120 subjects and was distinct from the first cohort of several hundred subjects.

The sequence joins TRBV21-1 to TRBJ1-2. TRBV21-1 is an annotated pseudogene. The receptor comes from a woman aged 18-29 years in good health and CMV-seropositive. The source material was PBMCs. CDR3 reads: CASTGGGLPNYGYTF. The DNA sequence reads TGTGCCAGCACCGGGGGAGGGCTTCCTAACTATGGCTACACCTTC.